A single sample is the source of the 18 T cell receptor beta chains below, sequenced in a study of cytomegalovirus exposure and HLA in healthy donors. Only in-frame clones appear in the TCRdb table, and some are missing; sequencing was by immunoSEQ multiplex PCR. The table lists 150,000 to 200,000 clones, roughly 88% of them singletons. Sequencing input: PBMCs. Receptor source: a woman under 30 in good health and CMV-seronegative.

The chain is built from TRBV9 and TRBJ2-5, with 9 positions matching TRBD2. V dropped 0 bases and J dropped 5; count of bases not matched to a gene: 5. Looked up from germline, CDR1 is SGDLS and CDR2 is YYNGEE. The CDR3 sequence is 15 residues long. This chain's CDR3 is CASSVGASGKETQYF. CDR3 DNA sequence: TGTGCCAGCAGCGTAGGGGCTAGCGGGAAGGAGACCCAGTACTTC. Together with reference TRBV9 and TRBJ2-5, the CDR3 gives the full variable domain: DSGVTQTPKHLITATGQRVTLRCSPRSGDLSVYWYQQSLDQGLQFLIQYYNGEERAKGNILERFSAQQFPDLHSELNLSSLELGDSALYFCASSVGASGKETQYFGPGTRLLVL.

Here the CDR3 reads CASSYSSGYTF. CDR3 nucleotides: TGTGCCAGCAGTTACAGTTCTGGCTACACCTTC. The chain joins TRBV6-1 to TRBJ1-2; D remains unclear. The ends were cut back, 5 bases at V and 7 bases at J, with 8 bases in the middle. The V gene's germline CDR1 is MNHNS and CDR2 SASEGT. The CDR3 sequence is 11 residues long.

This clone was counted between two and nine times. The chain uses TRBV10-3 and TRBJ2-2; D possibly corresponds to TRBD1 (6 bases). The CDR3 sequence is 17 residues long. V was cut by 3 bases and J by 2 bases, with 16 bases left in between. Per germline, CDR1 ENHRY and CDR2 SYGVKD. The CDR3 DNA reads TGTGCCATCAGTGAACTAGGACAGAAACCTAACACCGGGGAGCTGTTTTTT. It translates to CAISELGQKPNTGELFF.

This clone was observed a few times. The genes are TRBV2 and TRBJ1-6; no clear D gene. Germline CDR1 and CDR2: SNHLY and FYNNEI. The CDR3 has 13 residues. Trimming stripped 3 bases from V and 7 bases from J, with 7 bases between. CDR3: CASSEAGNSPLHF. In DNA, the CDR3 is TGTGCCAGCAGTGAGGCCGGGAATTCACCCCTCCACTTT. Complete variable domain (other parts from reference TRBV2 and TRBJ1-6): EPEVTQTPSHQVTQMGQEVILRCVPISNHLYFYWYRQILGQKVEFLVSFYNNEISEKSEIFDDQFSVERPDGSNFTLKIRSTKLEDSAMYFCASSEAGNSPLHFGNGTRLTVT.

The chain couples TRBV10-3 to TRBJ2-7; 13 nucleotides line up with TRBD2. Losses at the gene ends were 9 bases for V and 4 bases for J; bases not matched to a gene: 0. This CDR3 spans 12 amino acids. The germline gives CDR1 ENHRY, CDR2 SYGVKD. The CDR3, as DNA: TGTGCCATGGGACTAGCGGGGTACGAGCAGTACTTC. Protein: CAMGLAGYEQYF.

The J gene is TRBJ2-7, the V gene TRBV6-5; D not resolved. The V gene's germline CDR1 is MNHEY and CDR2 SVGAGI. The CDR3 has 15 amino acids. V lost 10 bases, J lost 1 base, and 20 bases lay in between. The CDR3 sequence is CATQPMEWWSYEQYF. Here the CDR3 DNA reads TGTGCCACTCAACCCATGGAGTGGTGGTCCTACGAGCAGTACTTC.

The rearrangement uses TRBV6-1 and TRBJ1-2; D unresolved. This CDR3 comprises 14 residues. Trimming took off 1 base at V and 8 bases at J, with 14 bases between the two ends. Germline assignment: CDR1 MNHNS and CDR2 SASEGT. CDR3 sequence (DNA): TGTGCCAGCAGTGAAGGGACCGGGAATCGAGGCTACACCTTC. Translating gives CASSEGTGNRGYTF.

The rearrangement links TRBV7-8 to TRBJ2-7; D possibly corresponds to TRBD2 (5 bases). Germline CDR1 SGHVS, CDR2 FQNEAQ. This CDR3 is 15 amino acids long. The V end lost 5 bases, the J end lost 2 bases, and 16 bases lay between the germline ends. For the CDR3, the DNA is TGTGCCAGCAGCATCGGACCGGAGGTGGCCTACGAGCAGTACTTC. The encoded protein is CASSIGPEVAYEQYF.

This chain connects TRBV6-5 to TRBJ2-5, with D maybe TRBD1 (6 bases). Germline V gene sequence: CDR1 MNHEY, CDR2 SVGAGI. V dropped 0 bases and J dropped 4 bases, with 9 bases sitting between them. The CDR3 runs 14 residues. CDR3 in amino acids: CASSYSPGVETQYF. The CDR3 nucleotides read TGTGCCAGCAGTTACTCGCCAGGGGTAGAGACCCAGTACTTC.

V is TRBV11-3 and J is TRBJ2-2; a possible D gene is TRBD1 (5 bases). This CDR3 spans 16 amino acids. Trimming stripped 6 bases from V and 2 bases from J, with 16 bases between. Germline-derived CDR1 and CDR2 are SGHNT and YENEEA. The CDR3 region has the DNA TGTGCCAGCAGTCTTGACACAGGTCCAAACACCGGGGAGCTGTTTTTT. This codes for CASSLDTGPNTGELFF.

This rearrangement joins TRBV19 to TRBJ1-1; no clear D gene. CDR3 length equals 15 residues. Germline-derived CDR1 and CDR2 are LNHDA and SQIVND (reference sequence). Between the trimmed V and J ends, which lost 1 base and 1 base, there was a span of 10 bases. The CDR3 here is CASSIAVAANTEAFF. CDR3 DNA: TGTGCCAGTAGTATAGCTGTGGCCGCGAACACTGAAGCTTTCTTT.

V usage is TRBV15 and J usage is TRBJ1-1; no firm D call. The V gene lost 0 bases and the J gene lost 1 base, with 6 bases spanning the gap. Germline V lookup: CDR1 LNHNV, CDR2 YYDKDF (reference sequence). The CDR3 contains 14 residues. Written as DNA, the CDR3 is TGTGCCACCAGCAGAGACCTTAGGAACACTGAAGCTTTCTTT. Its protein is CATSRDLRNTEAFF.

This clone appeared a few times. The rearrangement links TRBV27 to TRBJ2-3; 11 bases match TRBD2. V was clipped by 5 bases and J by 5 bases; unmatched bases: 6. The CDR3 sequence is 15 residues long. Germline CDR1 reads MNHEY; CDR2 reads SMNVEV (reference sequence). The CDR3 sequence: CASSLTSGSLDTQYF. CDR3 nucleotide sequence: TGTGCCAGCAGTCTTACTAGCGGGAGTCTAGATACGCAGTATTTT.

This clone was seen a few times. The V call is TRBV23-1, the J call TRBJ1-5, with a possible D match to TRBD1 (6 bases). TRBV23-1 is filed as an ORF, its function uncertain. The CDR3 is 13 residues long. The V and J ends lost 11 bases and 5 bases respectively, with 16 bases between them. The CDR3 bases are TGCGCCTGGAGACAGGATGGAGATCAGCCCCAGCATTTT. Translating it yields CAWRQDGDQPQHF.

CDR3 sequence (DNA): TGTGCCAGCAGACCCGGGGGCTCTGGAAACACCATATATTTT. Residues: CASRPGGSGNTIYF. The V call is TRBV6-5, the J call TRBJ1-3, with a possible D match to TRBD1 (5 bases). Germline loops: CDR1 MNHEY, CDR2 SVGAGI. Trimming took 6 bases from V and 0 from J, leaving 9 bases between them. The CDR3 runs 14 residues.

The chain is built from TRBV7-2 and TRBJ1-5; the D gene is possibly TRBD1 (5 bases). The CDR3 consists of 16 residues. Trimming pared 1 base from V and 0 bases from J, leaving 10 bases between. CDR1 is SGHTA, CDR2 FQGNSA, per germline. Written as DNA, the CDR3 is TGTGCCAGCAGCTTAGGCGGGGGATATAGCAATCAGCCCCAGCATTTT. Translating it yields CASSLGGGYSNQPQHF. The complete variable domain, with remaining parts taken from reference TRBV7-2 and TRBJ1-5, reads GAGVSQSPSNKVTEKGKDVELRCDPISGHTALYWYRQSLGQGLEFLIYFQGNSAPDKSGLPSDRFSAERTGGSVSTLTIQRTQQEDSAVYLCASSLGGGYSNQPQHFGDGTRLSIL.

The rearrangement links TRBV7-8 to TRBJ1-2; no reliable D call. Between the trimmed V and J ends, which lost 0 bases and 0 bases, there was a span of 11 bases. The CDR3 is 16 amino acids. Germline CDR1 SGHVS, CDR2 FQNEAQ. CDR3 in DNA: TGTGCCAGCAGCTTAGCGACTGGGAGTCCTAACTATGGCTACACCTTC. It codes for CASSLATGSPNYGYTF.

This clone was counted only a few times. The chain joins TRBV10-3 to TRBJ1-5; unclear D gene. V gave up 8 bases and J gave up 3 bases, with 14 bases separating them. The CDR3 runs 14 residues. CDR1 and CDR2 (germline): ENHRY, SYGVKD. The CDR3 bases are TGTGCCATCGGTCCTGGCCAGGTCAATCAGCCCCAGCATTTT. This sequence encodes CAIGPGQVNQPQHF.